Shown below are 26 T cell receptor beta chains from a single sample sequenced in a study of blood T cell repertoires in COVID-19. Here immunoSEQ multiplex PCR was the method, and the copy in TCRdb shows in-frame clones only, minus some. The sample holds approximately 100,000 clones; roughly 90% are singletons and the top ten take 0.97%. Sequencing used peripheral blood. Receptors originate from a man in his 60s with acute or convalescent COVID-19.

The CDR3 protein is CASSLNGLAKQYF. CDR3 bases: TGTGCCAGCAGTTTAAATGGACTAGCAAAGCAGTATTTT. V and J are TRBV12-3 or TRBV12-4 and TRBJ2-3, with 8 bases that match TRBD2. The CDR3 is 13 residues long. V trimming: 2 bases; J trimming: 11 bases; junction bases outside the gene matches: 6.

The CDR3 region is CSVEDSGSRETQYF. CDR3 nucleotide sequence: TGCAGCGTTGAAGACTCGGGATCGCGAGAGACCCAGTACTTC. V and J are TRBV29-1 and TRBJ2-5; D may be TRBD2 (5 bases). Deletions cut 0 bases from V and 4 bases from J, with 12 bases between. The germline CDR1 and CDR2 sequences are SQVTM and ANQGSEA. The CDR3 runs 14 residues.

J is TRBJ1-3 and V is TRBV7-9; D gene ambiguous. The V and J ends lost 5 bases and 7 bases respectively, with 12 bases between them. The CDR3 runs to 13 residues. Germline CDR1 reads SEHNR; CDR2 reads FQNEAQ (reference sequence). CDR3 DNA sequence: TGTGCCAGCAGCGTAACCTTCGGTAACACCATATATTTT. It encodes CASSVTFGNTIYF.

The chain links TRBV9 to TRBJ1-2, with 11 nucleotides matching TRBD1. Trimming at V came to 0 bases and at J to 8 bases, leaving 12 bases not matched to a gene. The CDR3 extends over 17 amino acids. In germline, CDR1 is SGDLS, CDR2 YYNGEE. In DNA, the CDR3 is TGTGCCAGCAGCGTAGATTTAAGGGACAGGGGGTTCAGCGGCTACACCTTC. As protein: CASSVDLRDRGFSGYTF.

This chain uses TRBV3-1 (or the pseudogene TRBV3-2) with TRBJ1-1; the D gene is possibly TRBD1 (5 bases). Germline V lookup: CDR1 LGHDT, CDR2 YNNKEL (reference sequence). The CDR3 extends over 13 amino acids. V was trimmed by 2 bases and J by 6 bases, leaving 10 bases between them. CDR3 sequence (DNA): TGTGCCAGCAGCCAAAAAAGGGGTTCTGAAGCTTTCTTT. Translation: CASSQKRGSEAFF.

This chain uses TRBV24-1 with TRBJ1-2, with 7 nucleotides matching TRBD1. In germline, CDR1 is KGHDR, CDR2 SFDVKD. The ends lost 7 bases at V and 7 bases at J; junction bases unmatched: 11. The CDR3 has 14 residues. The CDR3 region is CATRGDGTEGGYTF. In DNA form, the CDR3 reads TGTGCCACCAGAGGAGACGGGACAGAGGGTGGCTACACCTTC.

The chain joins TRBV5-1 to TRBJ2-3, with 7 positions matching TRBD2. In germline, CDR1 is SGHRS, CDR2 YFSETQ. The length of the CDR3 is 14 residues. Germline trimming cut 3 bases from V and 4 bases from J; bases unmatched to any gene: 5. DNA for the CDR3: TGCGCCAGCAGCTATGAGCGGGGACCAGATACGCAGTATTTT. Translated, it gives CASSYERGPDTQYF.

The chain recombines TRBV18 with TRBJ1-2; possible D gene TRBD1, 6 bases. Trimming shortened V by 10 bases and J by 6 bases, and 24 bases separated the two germline ends. The CDR3 length is 15 residues. The germline gives CDR1 KGHSH, CDR2 LQKENI. This CDR3 is CATTHGVWGRNGYTF. The CDR3 coding sequence is TGTGCCACCACCCACGGGGTGTGGGGGCGTAATGGCTACACCTTC. Drawing the rest from reference TRBV18 and TRBJ1-2, the complete variable domain is NAGVMQNPRHLVRRRGQEARLRCSPMKGHSHVYWYRQLPEEGLKFMVYLQKENIIDESGMPKERFSAEFPKEGPSILRIQQVVRGDSAAYFCATTHGVWGRNGYTFGSGTRLTVV.

This clone occurred a few times. The V gene is TRBV30, the J gene TRBJ2-2, with 8 bases aligning to TRBD2. Germline-derived CDR1 and CDR2 are GTSNPN and SVGIG (reference sequence). Unmatched junction bases numbered 9, after V lost 1 base and J lost 5 bases. The CDR3 consists of 16 residues. CDR3 coding DNA: TGTGCCTGGAGTGCGGGTAGCGGGATTGGGACCGGGGAGCTGTTTTTT. Translated, it gives CAWSAGSGIGTGELFF.

This CDR3 reads CASRSGLAYEQYV. The CDR3 bases are TGTGCAAGTCGCTCCGGACTAGCCTACGAGCAGTACGTC. The V and J genes are TRBV12-2 and TRBJ2-7; the DNA was not used to check the table's D call, TRBD2. TRBV12-2 is a pseudogene segment. The CDR3 covers 13 residues.

The chain uses TRBV19 and TRBJ1-5; weak D call: TRBD1 (5 bases). Germline-derived CDR1 and CDR2 are LNHDA and SQIVND (reference sequence). The V end was cut by 3 bases, the J end by 4 bases, with 16 bases between. This CDR3 is 16 amino acids long. CDR3 DNA: TGTGCCAGTAGTATGAGTGGGGCAGGTGGGAATCAGCCCCAGCATTTT. Its translation: CASSMSGAGGNQPQHF. Together with reference TRBV19 and TRBJ1-5, the CDR3 gives the full variable domain: DGGITQSPKYLFRKEGQNVTLSCEQNLNHDAMYWYRQDPGQGLRLIYYSQIVNDFQKGDIAEGYSVSREKKESFPLTVTSAQKNPTAFYLCASSMSGAGGNQPQHFGDGTRLSIL.

In its sample, this clone was seen a few times. J is TRBJ2-1 and V is TRBV18, with 10 bases fitting TRBD1. Germline CDR1 and CDR2: KGHSH and LQKENI. V lost 4 bases and J lost 5; bases outside the gene matches: 5. This CDR3 comprises 15 residues. Here the CDR3 DNA reads TGTGCCAGCTCACTCGGACAGGGGGTGGACAATGAGCAGTTCTTC. Translated, it gives CASSLGQGVDNEQFF.

V usage is TRBV19 and J usage is TRBJ1-1; D gene uncertain. V lost 7 bases to trimming and J lost 4 bases, with 16 bases between them. Germline V lookup: CDR1 LNHDA, CDR2 SQIVND (reference sequence). The CDR3 sequence is 14 residues long. In nucleotides, the CDR3 is TGTGCCAGTACCGGCGAGCCGCGAGGCACTGAAGCTTTCTTT. Translating it yields CASTGEPRGTEAFF.

The genes are TRBV7-6 and TRBJ1-1, with D possibly being TRBD1 (6 bases). Deletions cut 5 bases from V and 5 bases from J, with 18 bases between. The CDR3 loop spans 15 amino acids. Germline values: CDR1 SGHVS, CDR2 FNYEAQ. The CDR3 bases are TGTGCCAGCAGCAATGGACAGTCGGGGCGGACTGAAGCTTTCTTT. Translated, it gives CASSNGQSGRTEAFF.

The table lists this clone with a count of one. V and J are TRBV2 and TRBJ1-1; TRBD1 is a possible D gene (6 bases). Germline V gives CDR1 SNHLY, CDR2 FYNNEI. This CDR3 is 15 amino acids long. Between the trimmed V and J ends, which lost 4 bases and 3 bases, there was a span of 15 bases. The CDR3 coding sequence is TGTGCCAGCAGTGGTGAAGCAGGGGCTTACACTGAAGCTTTCTTT. Translation: CASSGEAGAYTEAFF. Variable domain in full (rest from reference TRBV2 and TRBJ1-1): EPEVTQTPSHQVTQMGQEVILRCVPISNHLYFYWYRQILGQKVEFLVSFYNNEISEKSEIFDDQFSVERPDGSNFTLKIRSTKLEDSAMYFCASSGEAGAYTEAFFGQGTRLTVV.

The V gene is TRBV5-1, the J gene TRBJ1-5, with D maybe TRBD1 (5 bases). The CDR3 has 15 amino acids. In germline, CDR1 is SGHRS, CDR2 YFSETQ. Trimming removed 0 bases from V and 6 bases from J, with 13 bases in between. CDR3 nucleotides: TGCGCCAGCAGCTTGGCAGGGAATGAAGGTCAGCCCCAGCATTTT. It is translated as CASSLAGNEGQPQHF.

The CDR3 loop reads CASQQTGGRGEKLFF. The CDR3, as DNA: TGTGCCAGCCAACAGACAGGGGGCCGGGGTGAAAAACTGTTTTTT. The gene calls are TRBV25-1 and TRBJ1-4; TRBD1 agrees at 10 bases. CDR1 is MGHDK, CDR2 SYGVNS, per germline. V trimming: 8 bases; J trimming: 7 bases; junction bases outside the gene matches: 10. This CDR3 spans 15 amino acids. The full variable domain, its missing parts supplied by reference TRBV25-1 and TRBJ1-4, is EADIYQTPRYLVIGTGKKITLECSQTMGHDKMYWYQQDPGMELHLIHYSYGVNSTEKGDLSSESTVSRIRTEHFPLTLESARPSHTSQYLCASQQTGGRGEKLFFGSGTQLSVL.

The CDR3, as DNA: TGTGCCAGCAGCTTACCAACTACAGGGCGCTCCTACAATGAGCAGTTCTTC. Its protein product is CASSLPTTGRSYNEQFF. The chain uses TRBV11-2 and TRBJ2-1; perhaps TRBD1 as D (6 bases). The germline gives CDR1 SGHAT, CDR2 FQNNGV. V was cut by 2 bases and J by 0 bases, with 14 bases left in between. This CDR3 contains 17 residues. The variable domain in full, completed from reference TRBV11-2 and TRBJ2-1, reads EAGVAQSPRYKIIEKRQSVAFWCNPISGHATLYWYQQILGQGPKLLIQFQNNGVVDDSQLPKDRFSAERLKGVDSTLKIQPAKLEDSAVYLCASSLPTTGRSYNEQFFGPGTRLTVL.

The rearrangement joins TRBV11-2 to TRBJ1-1; D unresolved. There are 15 residues in the CDR3. Trimming pared 5 bases from V and 0 bases from J, leaving 13 bases between. Per germline, CDR1 SGHAT and CDR2 FQNNGV. The DNA for the CDR3 is TGTGCCAGCAGCGGAGGTGCCGGATTGAACACTGAAGCTTTCTTT. Its protein product is CASSGGAGLNTEAFF.

This clone was observed a handful of times. The chain links TRBV28 to TRBJ2-7; the D gene is possibly TRBD1 (5 bases). Trimming stripped 2 bases from V and 4 bases from J, with 21 bases between. The germline V gene encodes CDR1 MDHEN and CDR2 SYDVKM. CDR3 length equals 17 residues. The CDR3 DNA is TGTGCCAGCAGTTTAAGTTCAGGGCCCCTCTCCTTGTACGAGCAGTACTTC. This encodes CASSLSSGPLSLYEQYF.

V and J are TRBV27 and TRBJ2-1; a weak D match, TRBD2 (6 bases). The V and J ends lost 7 bases and 0 bases respectively, with 19 bases between them. Germline values: CDR1 MNHEY, CDR2 SMNVEV (reference sequence). The CDR3 is 17 residues long. The DNA of the CDR3 is TGTGCCAGCACCCCGAGACTAGTGGGTAGCTCCTACAATGAGCAGTTCTTC. It translates to CASTPRLVGSSYNEQFF.

The chain links TRBV9 to TRBJ2-3; TRBD2 agrees at 12 bases. CDR1 and CDR2 (germline): SGDLS, YYNGEE. This CDR3 region has 16 residues. The V and J ends lost 1 base and 4 bases, in that order; junction bases with no gene match: 4. CDR3 sequence (DNA): TGTGCCAGCAGCGTAAATCTAGCGGGAGGGGCAGATACGCAGTATTTT. Protein sequence: CASSVNLAGGADTQYF.

The V call is TRBV29-1, the J call TRBJ2-1, with D possibly being TRBD2 (6 bases). The CDR3 contains 13 residues. With 3 bases removed from V and 8 bases from J, the gap between germline ends came to 14 bases. Germline V lookup: CDR1 SQVTM, CDR2 ANQGSEA. CDR3 protein: CSVDGGSGDEQFF. The DNA of the CDR3 is TGCAGCGTTGACGGGGGATCTGGCGATGAGCAGTTCTTC.

The genes are TRBV14 and TRBJ1-5; D is perhaps TRBD1 (5 bases). The ends were cut back, 1 base at V and 7 bases at J, with 8 bases in the middle. Germline V lookup: CDR1 SGHDN, CDR2 FVKESK. This CDR3 has 13 amino acids. The CDR3 bases are TGTGCCAGCAGCCAAGCGGGGGGGCAGCCCCAGCATTTT. Its protein product is CASSQAGGQPQHF.

This chain links TRBV15 with TRBJ2-7, with TRBD1 matching over 11 bases. This CDR3 has 18 residues. Unmatched junction bases numbered 12, after V lost 4 bases and J lost 1 base. CDR1 and CDR2 from the germline V gene are LNHNV and YYDKDF (reference sequence). DNA of the CDR3: TGTGCCACCAGCATCAACCTTGGGACAGGGGGGTTATCCTACGAGCAGTACTTC. It specifies CATSINLGTGGLSYEQYF.

This rearrangement joins TRBV2 to TRBJ2-3; TRBD1 agrees at 10 bases. CDR1 is SNHLY and CDR2 is FYNNEI in the germline V gene. Unmatched junction bases numbered 7, after V lost 7 bases and J lost 6 bases. The CDR3 length is 14 residues. The CDR3 region is CASTRDRGPDTQYF. Here the CDR3 DNA reads TGTGCCAGCACCCGGGACAGGGGACCCGATACGCAGTATTTT.